The clone carrying this T cell receptor beta chain was counted only a few times. These data belong to a study of T cell responses to AZD1222 COVID-19 vaccine. The protocol was immunoSEQ multiplex PCR, while the TCRdb copy is restricted to in-frame clones and leaves out a portion. The sample shows 130,000 to 150,000 clones, about nine tenths of them seen only once. The sequences come from peripheral blood, collected on day 0 of AZD1222 vaccination. This sequence was found in an adult in good health.

The CDR3 loop is CASSQVSRADYGYTF. CDR3 DNA: TGCGCCAGCAGCCAAGTGTCCAGGGCTGACTATGGCTACACCTTC. The genes are TRBV4-1 and TRBJ1-2, with D possibly being TRBD1 (5 bases). Germline-derived CDR1 and CDR2 are MGHRA and YSYEKL. Deletions cut 1 base from V and 3 bases from J, with 12 bases between. This CDR3 region has 15 residues.